The rows below give T cell receptor beta chains drawn from one sample of a study of cytomegalovirus exposure and HLA in healthy donors. Some clones are missing from TCRdb's copy, which holds only in-frame ones; the method was immunoSEQ multiplex PCR. Of some 150,000 clones in the sample, over 80% were seen once. The sequencing input was PBMCs. Source of these receptors: a woman in her twenties or thirties in good health and CMV-seronegative. Both conserved end residues are part of each CDR3. Size is stated for part of the rows, as once, few or many counts, or as a class when the clone is expanded.

V: TRBV6-4; J: TRBJ2-3; size: few; CDR3: CASSDGQGADTQYF
V: TRBV7-3; J: TRBJ2-3; size: .; CDR3: CASSPNRASDTQYF
V: TRBV6-5; J: TRBJ1-1; size: .; CDR3: CASSYGAGQMAFF
V: TRBV6-1; J: TRBJ2-7; size: .; CDR3: CASSTDEGDEQYF
V: TRBV11-2; J: TRBJ1-1; size: .; CDR3: CASSLELRKGVEAFF
V: TRBV6-1; J: TRBJ2-3; size: few; CDR3: CASSSQREHATQYF
V: TRBV18; J: TRBJ2-5; size: .; CDR3: CASSPEETQYF
V: TRBV28; J: TRBJ2-5; size: .; CDR3: CASSSSQETQYF
V: TRBV27; J: TRBJ2-2; size: .; CDR3: CAVAVENTGELFF
V: TRBV7-2; J: TRBJ2-7; size: .; CDR3: CASSSSREVYEQYF
V: TRBV27; J: TRBJ1-4; size: .; CDR3: CASSFNRAPGKLFF
V: TRBV6-5; J: TRBJ1-3; size: .; CDR3: CASSYQARSGNTIYF
V: TRBV5-1; J: TRBJ2-5; size: .; CDR3: CASSPGQLRTQYF
V: TRBV5-1; J: TRBJ2-3; size: .; CDR3: CASSLIRGSGPDTQYF
V: TRBV25-1; J: TRBJ2-7; size: .; CDR3: CASSELSSEQYF
V: TRBV6-6; J: TRBJ2-7; size: .; CDR3: CASSHLTASYEQYF
V: TRBV6-6; J: TRBJ1-4; size: few; CDR3: CAGGEDGEKLFF
V: TRBV28; J: TRBJ1-5; size: .; CDR3: CASSAIEPGGNQPQHF
V: TRBV5-5; J: TRBJ2-7; size: many; CDR3: CASSLRHLFAGYEQYF
V: TRBV29-1; J: TRBJ2-7; size: .; CDR3: CSVLQGNYEQYF
V: TRBV6-6; J: TRBJ1-2; size: few; CDR3: CASSSGRRGRGYTF
V: TRBV7-9; J: TRBJ2-5; size: .; CDR3: CASSPRGQGGTKETQYF
V: TRBV5-4; J: TRBJ2-6; size: once; CDR3: CASSLGGGPGANVLTF
V: TRBV7-2; J: TRBJ2-5; size: .; CDR3: CASSSTGLAGGTYQETQYF
V: TRBV7-6; J: TRBJ2-7; size: once; CDR3: CASSVRQGSYEQYF
V: TRBV7-8; J: TRBJ2-5; size: .; CDR3: CASSQGDRKETQYF
V: TRBV5-4; J: TRBJ1-1; size: few; CDR3: CASSPRQGIITEAFF
V: TRBV5-5; J: TRBJ2-7; size: .; CDR3: CASSSDRDRGRRHPYEQYF
V: TRBV18; J: TRBJ2-7; size: .; CDR3: CASSPNTGPRGSYEQYF
V: TRBV2; J: TRBJ1-5; size: .; CDR3: CASKGQGSQPQHF
V: TRBV11-2; J: TRBJ2-2; size: .; CDR3: CASSLAGGVTGELFF
V: TRBV5-1; J: TRBJ2-1; size: .; CDR3: CASSLGLAGGRLGNEQFF
V: TRBV11-2; J: TRBJ2-1; size: .; CDR3: CASSKTSGGYNEQFF
V: TRBV6-1; J: TRBJ2-7; size: once; CDR3: CASSRSGASAYEQYF
V: TRBV7-9; J: TRBJ2-4; size: once; CDR3: CASSVRDREGKNIQYF
V: TRBV5-6; J: TRBJ1-2; size: .; CDR3: CASSRTASRNYGYTF
V: TRBV9; J: TRBJ2-7; size: .; CDR3: CASSPQDAYYEQYF
V: TRBV2; J: TRBJ2-7; size: few; CDR3: CASGTVHTYEQYF
V: TRBV5-1; J: TRBJ2-7; size: .; CDR3: CASSLDGTTFTSQYF
V: TRBV6-6; J: TRBJ2-5; size: .; CDR3: CASSLGQSQETQYF
V: TRBV5-4; J: TRBJ1-3; size: .; CDR3: CASSLTGISGNTIYF
V: TRBV6-5; J: TRBJ1-5; size: .; CDR3: CASSLGPRGDQPQHF
V: TRBV6-4; J: TRBJ2-1; size: .; CDR3: CASSDGEGSNEQFF
V: TRBV7-9; J: TRBJ2-1; size: .; CDR3: CASSYNFLDGGYNEQFF
V: TRBV11-2; J: TRBJ2-1; size: .; CDR3: CASSFGTGRVNEQFF